The 15 T cell receptor beta chains below come from one sample, sequenced in a study of shared clonotypes between healthy human individuals. Sequencing used immunoSEQ multiplex PCR; TCRdb keeps in-frame clones, though not all of them. The table shows more than 1,200,000 clones, with around 98.5% occurring only once. The source material was naive CD4+ T cells sorted from blood. The subset here: CD45RA+ positively selected. The receptor source for this set is a man aged 25-40 years in good health.

The chain couples TRBV5-6 to TRBJ2-5; 10 nucleotides line up with TRBD2. The CDR3 covers 16 residues. Germline trimming cut 3 bases from V and 4 bases from J; bases unmatched to any gene: 9. Germline V gene lookup returns CDR1 SGHDT and CDR2 YYEEEE. The CDR3 loop reads CASSSDLAGVRETQYF. As DNA, the CDR3 is TGTGCCAGCAGCTCCGATCTAGCGGGAGTTCGAGAGACCCAGTACTTC.

CDR3 loop: CASSLVEGIGELFF. The CDR3 DNA follows: TGTGCCAGCAGCTTAGTAGAGGGTATCGGGGAGCTGTTTTTT. The rearrangement links TRBV7-8 to TRBJ2-2, with D perhaps TRBD2 (5 bases). Germline V gives CDR1 SGHVS, CDR2 FQNEAQ. This CDR3 spans 14 amino acids. The V gene lost 1 base and the J gene lost 7 bases, with 10 bases spanning the gap.

This clone was picked up one time. This chain joins TRBV28 and TRBJ2-2; TRBD1 matches at 11 bases. The CDR3 has 16 residues. The germline gives CDR1 MDHEN, CDR2 SYDVKM. V was pared by 4 bases and J by 5 bases, with 6 bases of the junction left unmatched. The chain's CDR3 is CASSSKDRGLTGELFF. The CDR3 region has the DNA TGTGCCAGCAGTTCAAAGGACAGGGGGCTAACCGGGGAGCTGTTTTTT.

Notes on this clone: Other DNA sequences in the sample encode the same CDR3. The chain has TRBV5-1 and TRBJ2-7, with TRBD1 matching 9 bases. Trimming cost V 3 bases and J 1 base; bases outside gene matches: 2. The CDR3 spans 14 residues. Germline CDR1 is SGHRS and CDR2 is YFSETQ. Here the CDR3 DNA reads TGCGCCAGCAGCTCCGGGACAGGGTCCTACGAGCAGTACTTC. It specifies CASSSGTGSYEQYF.

Regarding this clone: Other DNA sequences in this specimen translate into the identical CDR3. V usage is TRBV27 and J usage is TRBJ2-5, with 7 bases aligning to TRBD1. This CDR3 has 13 amino acids. The V segment lost 2 bases and the J segment 5 bases; nucleotides outside the gene matches: 2. The germline CDR1 and CDR2 sequences are MNHEY and SMNVEV (reference sequence). This CDR3 reads CASSLGRGETQYF. The CDR3 DNA reads as TGTGCCAGCAGTTTAGGCAGGGGGGAGACCCAGTACTTC.

The rearrangement uses TRBV6-5 and TRBJ1-1; no definite D call. The germline CDR1 and CDR2 sequences are MNHEY and SVGAGI. CDR3 length: 16 amino acids. Trimming took off 1 base at V and 0 bases at J, with 12 bases between the two ends. As DNA, the CDR3 is TGTGCCAGCAGTTACTTTTCCCTGGGGTTGAACACTGAAGCTTTCTTT. This gives the protein CASSYFSLGLNTEAFF.

The chain carries TRBV28 and TRBJ1-5, with 9 bases lining up with TRBD1. The CDR3 is 17 amino acids. V lost 6 bases to trimming and J lost 0 bases; unmatched junction nucleotides: 9. Germline V gene lookup returns CDR1 MDHEN and CDR2 SYDVKM. The CDR3 bases are TGTGCCAGCAGGGGGGGACAGGGAAGATATAGCAATCAGCCCCAGCATTTT. Translated: CASRGGQGRYSNQPQHF.

The rearrangement links TRBV30 to TRBJ1-1; D unresolved. CDR3 length: 15 amino acids. V was cut by 1 base and J by 1 base, with 13 bases left in between. CDR1 GTSNPN and CDR2 SVGIG come from the germline V gene (reference sequence). CDR3 protein: CAWSARLDANTEAFF. The DNA of the CDR3 is TGTGCCTGGAGTGCTCGGCTGGACGCGAACACTGAAGCTTTCTTT.

The chain recombines TRBV5-6 with TRBJ1-4; unclear D gene. The germline V gene has CDR1 SGHDT and CDR2 YYEEEE. The CDR3 is made up of 13 amino acids. The germline V and J ends were trimmed by 3 bases and 7 bases, with 10 bases remaining between them. The CDR3 coding sequence is TGTGCCAGCAGCTCGAGACGGCTTGAAAAACTGTTTTTT. This translates into CASSSRRLEKLFF.

The V gene is TRBV28, the J gene TRBJ2-3, with TRBD2 matching over 8 bases. The CDR3 is 19 residues long. The germline CDR1 and CDR2 sequences are MDHEN and SYDVKM. Trimming at V came to 5 bases and at J to 4 bases, leaving 20 bases not matched to a gene. CDR3 coding DNA: TGTGCCAGCAGTCCAGCGGGAGATGGGGGCTGGGGCGGCCCAGATACGCAGTATTTT. Protein sequence: CASSPAGDGGWGGPDTQYF.

The chain couples TRBV13 to TRBJ2-1; D is undetermined. The germline gives CDR1 PRHDT, CDR2 FYEKMQ (reference sequence). The CDR3 length is 15 residues. Trimming left V 5 bases short and J 6 bases short, with 17 bases between. This CDR3 is CASSIYRPRVNEQFF. The CDR3 DNA is TGTGCCAGCAGCATCTACAGACCACGCGTCAATGAGCAGTTCTTC.

About this clone itself: This sample includes further DNA sequences coding for the same CDR3. This rearrangement joins TRBV29-1 to TRBJ1-5; the D gene is possibly TRBD1 (6 bases). The germline V and J ends were trimmed by 6 bases and 0 bases, with 9 bases remaining between them. Germline V gene lookup returns CDR1 SQVTM and CDR2 ANQGSEA. This CDR3 contains 13 residues. The CDR3 is CSVGTSSNQPQHF. The DNA of the CDR3 is TGCAGCGTCGGGACAAGTAGCAATCAGCCCCAGCATTTT.

The rearrangement uses TRBV7-9 and TRBJ2-2; tentative D call: TRBD2 (5 bases). V lost 5 bases and J lost 0, with 13 bases in between. There are 16 residues in the CDR3. Per the germline V gene, CDR1 is SEHNR and CDR2 is FQNEAQ (reference sequence). The CDR3 region has the DNA TGTGCCAGCAGCCGTTGGACTGCGACGAACACCGGGGAGCTGTTTTTT. Encoded protein: CASSRWTATNTGELFF.

The rearrangement uses TRBV11-2 and TRBJ2-7; TRBD1 agrees at 9 bases. With 0 bases clipped from V and 1 base from J, the junction kept 10 bases outside the gene matches. The CDR3 sequence is 18 residues long. Germline CDR1 SGHAT, CDR2 FQNNGV. DNA of the CDR3: TGTGCCAGCAGCTTAGACCCCGGGGACAGGGTCCAATCCTACGAGCAGTACTTC. Encoded protein: CASSLDPGDRVQSYEQYF.

The chain joins TRBV11-3 to TRBJ2-2; no firm D call. Trimming left V 6 bases short and J 6 bases short, with 17 bases between. The germline V gene has CDR1 SGHNT and CDR2 YENEEA. This CDR3 comprises 15 residues. The CDR3, as DNA: TGTGCCAGCAGTCAAGAATGGGGAACGGCCGGGGAGCTGTTTTTT. Protein: CASSQEWGTAGELFF.